The rows below give T cell receptor beta chains drawn from one sample of a study of cytomegalovirus exposure and HLA in healthy donors. Libraries were prepared by immunoSEQ multiplex PCR; TCRdb keeps only in-frame clonotypes and omits some of them. The sample includes about 120,000 clones, 65% to 90% of them seen just once. Sequenced input: PBMCs. The receptors come from a man younger than 40 in good health and CMV-seronegative. Both conserved end residues are part of each CDR3. D genes are given only for firm matches.

v_call: TRBV7-9; j_call: TRBJ2-3; d_call: NA; cdr3_aa: CASSLEGTDAPDTQYF
v_call: TRBV10-1; j_call: TRBJ2-3; d_call: NA; cdr3_aa: CASSESVGAIAGTDTQYF
v_call: TRBV28; j_call: TRBJ1-6; d_call: TRBD1; cdr3_aa: CASRPWTGQVAEGNSPLHF
v_call: TRBV4-3; j_call: TRBJ2-1; d_call: NA; cdr3_aa: CASSQEASVSYEQFF
v_call: TRBV2; j_call: TRBJ1-3; d_call: NA; cdr3_aa: CASSEYQVDSGNTIYF
v_call: TRBV6-1; j_call: TRBJ1-2; d_call: NA; cdr3_aa: CATASVAYGYTF
v_call: TRBV11-3; j_call: TRBJ2-1; d_call: NA; cdr3_aa: CASSFRGKIEQFF
v_call: TRBV7-9; j_call: TRBJ2-1; d_call: NA; cdr3_aa: CASSPPRTADYNEQFF
v_call: TRBV30; j_call: TRBJ1-1; d_call: TRBD1; cdr3_aa: CAGDRVNTEAFF
v_call: TRBV5-1; j_call: TRBJ2-5; d_call: NA; cdr3_aa: CASSIDRLYQETQYF
v_call: TRBV12-5; j_call: TRBJ1-1; d_call: NA; cdr3_aa: CASGTQNTEAFF
v_call: TRBV4-1; j_call: TRBJ2-3; d_call: TRBD2; cdr3_aa: CASSQEALAGGNTDTQYF
v_call: TRBV5-1; j_call: TRBJ2-5; d_call: NA; cdr3_aa: CASSLVGSEGETQYF
v_call: TRBV15; j_call: TRBJ2-2; d_call: TRBD1; cdr3_aa: CATSRDRAIVGELFF
v_call: TRBV5-6; j_call: TRBJ1-5; d_call: NA; cdr3_aa: CASSLQGGNQPQHF
v_call: TRBV29-1; j_call: TRBJ1-2; d_call: TRBD1; cdr3_aa: CSVEGQGVGGYTF
v_call: TRBV30; j_call: TRBJ1-2; d_call: NA; cdr3_aa: CAWSLGGAYGYTF
v_call: TRBV11-2; j_call: TRBJ1-5; d_call: TRBD1; cdr3_aa: CASSLDPGTVFYQPQHF
v_call: TRBV5-1; j_call: TRBJ1-3; d_call: NA; cdr3_aa: CASSLGEDSGNTIYF
v_call: TRBV7-9; j_call: TRBJ2-2; d_call: NA; cdr3_aa: CASSPTMDSRFTGELFF
v_call: TRBV5-1; j_call: TRBJ1-4; d_call: TRBD1; cdr3_aa: CASSGRDREGEKLFF
v_call: TRBV6-5; j_call: TRBJ1-4; d_call: NA; cdr3_aa: CASSSSGTSREKLFF
v_call: TRBV7-9; j_call: TRBJ2-7; d_call: TRBD1; cdr3_aa: CASSQRRGTGFIYEQYF
v_call: TRBV7-9; j_call: TRBJ2-7; d_call: NA; cdr3_aa: CASSLGAGNEQYF
v_call: TRBV19; j_call: TRBJ2-2; d_call: NA; cdr3_aa: CASSMLGTGELFF
v_call: TRBV9; j_call: TRBJ2-1; d_call: NA; cdr3_aa: CASSDGGAGSNEQFF
v_call: TRBV18; j_call: TRBJ1-5; d_call: NA; cdr3_aa: CASSPSPDQPQHF
v_call: TRBV6-1; j_call: TRBJ2-5; d_call: TRBD1; cdr3_aa: CAAVQGAVGTQYF
v_call: TRBV7-2; j_call: TRBJ2-2; d_call: NA; cdr3_aa: CASSFPPGATGELFF
v_call: TRBV7-9; j_call: TRBJ2-6; d_call: TRBD1; cdr3_aa: CASSGQGQFSGANVLTF
v_call: TRBV2; j_call: TRBJ2-7; d_call: TRBD2; cdr3_aa: CASKRDYLYEQYF
v_call: TRBV6-6; j_call: TRBJ2-2; d_call: TRBD1; cdr3_aa: CASSYSADRAAGELFF
v_call: TRBV7-8; j_call: TRBJ2-7; d_call: NA; cdr3_aa: CASSLAALGSGTSYEQYF
v_call: TRBV2; j_call: TRBJ1-5; d_call: TRBD1; cdr3_aa: CASIGTGGGEFQPQHF
v_call: TRBV19; j_call: TRBJ2-7; d_call: NA; cdr3_aa: CASSIMSGDYEQYF
v_call: TRBV28; j_call: TRBJ1-3; d_call: NA; cdr3_aa: CASTSSSGNTIYF
v_call: TRBV5-1; j_call: TRBJ1-1; d_call: TRBD1; cdr3_aa: CASSPGTVLRPTNTEAFF
v_call: TRBV11-2; j_call: TRBJ1-3; d_call: NA; cdr3_aa: CASSRGGPSGNTIYF
v_call: TRBV28; j_call: TRBJ1-2; d_call: TRBD1; cdr3_aa: CASKVDGRGDGYTF
v_call: TRBV7-2; j_call: TRBJ2-4; d_call: TRBD2; cdr3_aa: CASSLRLAGDSQYF
v_call: TRBV30; j_call: TRBJ1-2; d_call: TRBD1; cdr3_aa: CAWSARQGYGYTF
v_call: TRBV19; j_call: TRBJ1-1; d_call: TRBD1; cdr3_aa: CASSIGDRDTEAFF
v_call: TRBV6-5; j_call: TRBJ2-3; d_call: TRBD1; cdr3_aa: CASRQGAVDTQYF
v_call: TRBV7-9; j_call: TRBJ1-2; d_call: NA; cdr3_aa: CASSLEVEGLGYTF
v_call: TRBV7-9; j_call: TRBJ2-5; d_call: TRBD1; cdr3_aa: CASSIDRELETQYF
v_call: TRBV6-6; j_call: TRBJ1-4; d_call: NA; cdr3_aa: CASSYSKGRGVEKLFF